This T cell receptor (beta chain) emerged from a study of beta chain features in type 1 diabetes. The V end lost 2 bases, the J end lost 10 bases, and 14 bases lay between the germline ends. Germline assignment: CDR1 SQVTM and CDR2 ANQGSEA. The CDR3 totals 13 residues. Whole-study results and caveats: A cDNA-based sequencing approach could over-represent cells with high TCR expression. Shorter TCRB CDR3s, moderately but significantly so, were found in Type 1 diabetes patients in all four CD4+ subsets. PCR might show a preference for shorter templates, equally across patients and controls.

The authors took one heparinised blood draw, averaging roughly 120 mL, from each donor. Of note for this clone: Its antigen is not known.

Since all of the isolated RNA was reverse transcribed, expressed TCRB transcripts were what got sequenced. About 3.57 million reads were obtained on average from naive, central memory and regulatory T cell samples. The data were produced by immunoSEQ multiplex PCR, yet TCRdb's version contains in-frame clones alone and is incomplete. The sample records around 260,000 clones, about a fifth being singletons. This clonotype was obtained from a woman aged 40 to 50 with type 1 diabetes. V usage is TRBV29-1 and J usage is TRBJ2-2, with D possibly being TRBD1 (5 bases). The sequenced sample consisted of naive CD4+ T cells from blood. The CDR3 region has the DNA TGCAGCGTTGAACAGCAGGGCGTCGAGGAGCTGTTTTTT. Translating gives CSVEQQGVEELFF.